Given below is one T cell receptor (beta chain) in context. In the study's own analysis: Cell counts per sample came from amplifying reference gene primers. Assay: immunoSEQ multiplex PCR; the TCRdb copy retains only in-frame clones and omits some. The D gene and trimming were derived from the DNA, and the V and J assignments and clone size from that table. Of about 98,000 clones listed, 70% to 90% were seen once; the top ten hold around 4.4%. The data belong to a study of blood T cell repertoires in COVID-19. Across the whole study: Some COVID-19 samples were acute and others convalescent; all came from the United States, Italy and Spain.

V lost 4 bases and J lost 7, with 13 bases in between. This CDR3 has 12 residues. The germline CDR1 and CDR2 sequences are SQVTM and ANQGSEA. The J gene is TRBJ1-2, the V gene TRBV29-1, with no clear D. The source is a man in his 60s with acute or convalescent COVID-19. The sequencing input was peripheral blood. The CDR3 loop is CSVAEGRGGYTF. CDR3 coding DNA: TGCAGCGTTGCGGAGGGCAGAGGTGGCTACACCTTC.